This TCR beta chain was retrieved from a study of cytomegalovirus exposure and HLA in healthy donors. PCR involved 60 Vbeta and 13 Jbeta primers. This table comes from immunoSEQ multiplex PCR, and its TCRdb copy is limited to in-frame clones, with some not included. Of roughly 50,000 clones in the sample, about 81% were seen once. This clone is medium-sized (0.01 to 0.1%) within its sample. The germline V and J ends were trimmed by 1 base and 1 base, with 5 bases remaining between them. CDR1 is MNHNS and CDR2 is SASEGT in the germline V gene. CDR3 size: 15 residues. The V and J genes are TRBV6-1 and TRBJ2-6; D is possibly TRBD2 (5 bases). The sequence came from a man aged 30-40 years in good health and CMV-seropositive. Material for sequencing was PBMCs. CDR3 in DNA: TGTGCCAGCAGTGAAGGGGAGTCTGGGGCCAACGTCCTGACTTTC. Translation gives CASSEGESGANVLTF.